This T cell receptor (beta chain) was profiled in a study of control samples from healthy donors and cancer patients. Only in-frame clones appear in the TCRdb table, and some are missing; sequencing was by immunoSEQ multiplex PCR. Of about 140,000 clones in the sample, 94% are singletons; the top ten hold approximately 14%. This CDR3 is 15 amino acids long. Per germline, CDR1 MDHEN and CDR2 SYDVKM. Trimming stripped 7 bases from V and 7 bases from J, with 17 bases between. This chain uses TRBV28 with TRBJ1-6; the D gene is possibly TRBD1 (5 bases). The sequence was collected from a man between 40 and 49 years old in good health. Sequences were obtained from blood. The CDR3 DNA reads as TGTGCCAGCAAAGGAGGGGCTCGGGAAAATTCACCCCTCCACTTT. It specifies CASKGGARENSPLHF.